The rows below give T cell receptor beta chains drawn from one sample of a study of cytomegalovirus exposure and HLA in healthy donors. Repertoires were generated with immunoSEQ multiplex PCR, while TCRdb's copy carries only in-frame clones and drops some. The sample lists some 150,000 clones, 72% seen once, with about 2.5% in the top ten. Sequenced: PBMCs. The receptors derive from a human donor in good health. The conserved cysteine and the conserved F or W are not part of the CDR3 here.

j_call cdr3_length v_call cdr3_aa
TRBJ2-2 15 TRBV14 ASSQDTRATNTGELF
TRBJ2-5 15 TRBV11-3 ASSPGLAGGIQETQY
TRBJ2-2 14 TRBV7-2 ASSLVVTRGTGELF
TRBJ1-2 13 TRBV6-6 ASSLGQRSNYGYT
TRBJ2-7 12 TRBV10-3 AIRGTGQGNEQY
TRBJ1-5 16 TRBV18 ASSPPRTGVLGDQPQH
TRBJ1-3 15 TRBV2 ASSEGGQLSSGNTIY
TRBJ2-1 13 TRBV7-3 ASSLDRGETDEQF
TRBJ2-3 13 TRBV4-1 ASSQGLAGRGRQY
TRBJ2-3 14 TRBV6-1 ASSEARYSGADTQY
TRBJ2-3 13 TRBV7-6 ASSYGGGAMDTQY
TRBJ1-3 13 TRBV5-1 ASSSDGSSGNTIY
TRBJ2-7 12 TRBV9 ASSPRARGYEQY
TRBJ2-2 13 TRBV7-3 ASSPQGLASGELF
TRBJ2-2 13 TRBV5-4 ASRVGTANTGELF
TRBJ1-5 13 TRBV5-6 ASSSGTGGNQPQH
TRBJ2-3 12 TRBV30 AWSKGGSADTQY
TRBJ1-1 11 TRBV6-1 ASPGQGGTEAF
TRBJ1-1 12 TRBV5-4 ASSMELINTEAF
TRBJ2-7 18 TRBV14 ASSQPRWTPRDRDPYEQY
TRBJ2-4 12 TRBV7-2 ASSSRGRENIQY
TRBJ1-1 10 TRBV29-1 SVAGQGREAF
TRBJ1-1 13 TRBV27 ASSPGPDRATEAF
TRBJ2-2 13 TRBV5-1 ASSLGGGVTGELF
TRBJ1-1 14 TRBV4-1 ASSPSGTIINTEAF
TRBJ1-2 15 TRBV5-6 ASSSPILLTGNYGYT
TRBJ2-3 14 TRBV7-3 ASSLRTSGRTDTQY
TRBJ1-2 12 TRBV6-1 ASSSRSSGVGYT